Below are 21 T cell receptor beta chains sequenced from a single sample in a study of blood T cell repertoires in COVID-19. Assay used: immunoSEQ multiplex PCR; TCRdb lists only in-frame clones, some missing. The repertoire holds some 330,000 clones, with more than 85% as singletons. Sequencing input: PBMCs or T cells enriched from blood (not recorded which). All receptors come from a young woman who had recovered from COVID-19.

This sequence joins TRBV5-6 and TRBJ1-3; D is unclear. The V and J ends lost 4 bases and 0 bases respectively, with 11 bases between them. Germline-derived CDR1 and CDR2 are SGHDT and YYEEEE. CDR3 length: 15 amino acids. The CDR3 loop is CASSPGVSSGNTIYF. CDR3 in DNA: TGTGCCAGCAGCCCCGGGGTCTCCTCTGGAAACACCATATATTTT.

V is TRBV18 and J is TRBJ1-5; D possibly corresponds to TRBD1 (5 bases). The CDR3 consists of 13 residues. With 2 bases removed from V and 5 bases from J, the gap between germline ends came to 7 bases. Germline CDR1 KGHSH, CDR2 LQKENI. The CDR3 loop reads CASSPARDQPQHF. The CDR3 nucleotides read TGTGCCAGCTCACCAGCCAGGGATCAGCCCCAGCATTTT.

This rearrangement joins TRBV27 to TRBJ1-1; 12 bases match TRBD1. The CDR3 runs 17 residues. CDR1 is MNHEY and CDR2 is SMNVEV in the germline V gene (reference sequence). V trimming: 8 bases; J trimming: 1 base; junction bases outside the gene matches: 11. CDR3 sequence: CASGYSGTGGTNTEAFF. CDR3 bases: TGTGCCAGCGGGTACTCCGGGACAGGGGGCACGAACACTGAAGCTTTCTTT.

V gene TRBV24-1 combines with J gene TRBJ2-3, with D maybe TRBD2 (5 bases). The CDR3 spans 16 residues. The germline gives CDR1 KGHDR, CDR2 SFDVKD. V lost 0 bases and J lost 0, with 9 bases in between. CDR3 nucleotides: TGTGCCACCAGTGATTTGCCCAGGACTAGCACAGATACGCAGTATTTT. Translating gives CATSDLPRTSTDTQYF.

This chain links TRBV5-5 with TRBJ2-1; D gene uncertain. Trimming removed 1 base at V and 8 bases at J, with 10 bases between. The CDR3 length is 13 residues. Germline V gene sequence: CDR1 SGHKS, CDR2 YYEKEE (reference sequence). CDR3 nucleotide sequence: TGTGCCAGCAGCTTGCCTAGTAACCATGAGCAGTTCTTC. Encoded protein: CASSLPSNHEQFF.

This chain connects TRBV27 to TRBJ2-3, with D possibly being TRBD1 (5 bases). The V gene lost 2 bases and the J gene lost 3 bases, with 9 bases spanning the gap. This CDR3 comprises 14 residues. Germline CDR1 and CDR2: MNHEY and SMNVEV (reference sequence). The CDR3 region is CASSLQRGTDTQYF. Written as DNA, the CDR3 is TGTGCCAGCAGTTTACAAAGGGGAACAGATACGCAGTATTTT.

This chain uses TRBV4-1 with TRBJ1-2; D might be TRBD1 (5 bases). The CDR3 loop spans 15 amino acids. The germline V and J ends were trimmed by 1 base and 8 bases, with 17 bases remaining between them. CDR1 is MGHRA, CDR2 YSYEKL, per germline. DNA of the CDR3: TGCGCCAGCAGCCAAGGGAGGGACCGCCTGAGGGGCTACACCTTC. Translation: CASSQGRDRLRGYTF.

This clone has only one observation. The chain is built from TRBV28 and TRBJ2-4, with D perhaps matching TRBD1 (6 bases). Deletions cut 5 bases from V and 4 bases from J, with 6 bases between. The germline gives CDR1 MDHEN, CDR2 SYDVKM. This CDR3 is 12 amino acids long. CDR3 in amino acids: CASSRGKNIQYF. In DNA form, the CDR3 reads TGTGCCAGCAGTAGGGGGAAAAACATTCAGTACTTC.

V usage is TRBV29-1 and J usage is TRBJ2-3; D unclear. Germline V CDR1 and CDR2: SQVTM, ANQGSEA. Trimming took off 4 bases at V and 0 bases at J, with 8 bases between the two ends. This CDR3 spans 13 amino acids. CDR3 loop: CSVVLPSTDTQYF. CDR3 coding DNA: TGCAGCGTTGTACTCCCTAGCACAGATACGCAGTATTTT.

Worth noting for this clone: Other DNA sequences in this specimen translate into the identical CDR3. The CDR3 reads CASSLGGGGQPQHF. The CDR3 DNA follows: TGTGCCAGCAGCTTAGGAGGTGGTGGTCAGCCCCAGCATTTT. V is TRBV7-9 and J is TRBJ1-5; no reliable D call. Looked up from germline, CDR1 is SEHNR and CDR2 is FQNEAQ (reference sequence). V was trimmed by 1 base and J by 6 bases, leaving 10 bases between them. The CDR3 has 14 amino acids. The full variable domain, rest sourced from reference TRBV7-9 and TRBJ1-5, is DTGVSQNPRHKITKRGQNVTFRCDPISEHNRLYWYRQTLGQGPEFLTYFQNEAQLEKSRLLSDRFSAERPKGSFSTLEIQRTEQGDSAMYLCASSLGGGGQPQHFGDGTRLSIL.

The genes are TRBV11-2 and TRBJ1-2; a weak D match, TRBD1 (5 bases). The CDR3 covers 16 residues. V shed 4 bases and J shed 2 bases, with 17 bases lying between them. Germline V gene data show CDR1 as SGHAT and CDR2 as FQNNGV. Written as DNA, the CDR3 is TGTGCCAGCAGCTCACGGTTGACAGCTCGGAACTATGGCTACACCTTC. This encodes CASSSRLTARNYGYTF.

The V gene is TRBV11-2, the J gene TRBJ2-7; 10 bases align to TRBD1. CDR1 and CDR2 from the germline V gene are SGHAT and FQNNGV. The CDR3 extends over 13 amino acids. J gave up 2 bases and V 6 bases, and 1 base lay outside the gene matches. The CDR3 loop is CASRGQGAYEQYF. DNA of the CDR3: TGTGCCAGCAGAGGACAGGGGGCCTACGAGCAGTACTTC. Using reference TRBV11-2 and TRBJ2-7 for the parts outside the CDR3, the full variable domain is EAGVAQSPRYKIIEKRQSVAFWCNPISGHATLYWYQQILGQGPKLLIQFQNNGVVDDSQLPKDRFSAERLKGVDSTLKIQPAKLEDSAVYLCASRGQGAYEQYFGPGTRLTVT.

CDR3 nucleotides: TGTGCCAGCAGCCAAGACAGCGGGAGACACAATGAGCAGTTCTTC. Its protein is CASSQDSGRHNEQFF. The chain carries TRBV4-2 and TRBJ2-1; 8 nucleotides match TRBD2. Germline CDR1 reads LGHNA; CDR2 reads YNFKEQ. This CDR3 has 15 residues. Germline trimming cut 0 bases from V and 5 bases from J; bases unmatched to any gene: 3.

A single count supports this clone. This rearrangement joins TRBV29-1 to TRBJ2-2; D is ambiguous. V lost 4 bases and J 6 bases, leaving 9 bases between the germline ends. Germline V gives CDR1 SQVTM, CDR2 ANQGSEA. The CDR3 extends over 12 amino acids. The CDR3 here is CSVVRSSGELFF. The CDR3, as DNA: TGCAGCGTTGTCAGGTCATCCGGGGAGCTGTTTTTT.

The V gene is TRBV9, the J gene TRBJ2-1; weak D call: TRBD2 (5 bases). Between the trimmed V and J ends, which lost 0 bases and 0 bases, there was a span of 7 bases. This CDR3 is built from 15 residues. The germline V gene encodes CDR1 SGDLS and CDR2 YYNGEE. The CDR3 DNA reads as TGTGCCAGCAGCGTAGCGGGAACCTCCTACAATGAGCAGTTCTTC. Protein sequence: CASSVAGTSYNEQFF. Using reference TRBV9 and TRBJ2-1 for the parts outside the CDR3, the full variable domain is DSGVTQTPKHLITATGQRVTLRCSPRSGDLSVYWYQQSLDQGLQFLIQYYNGEERAKGNILERFSAQQFPDLHSELNLSSLELGDSALYFCASSVAGTSYNEQFFGPGTRLTVL.

CDR3 residues: CASSLEMGRAHGYTF. CDR3 sequence (DNA): TGCGCCAGCAGCTTGGAAATGGGCAGGGCCCATGGCTACACCTTC. The chain has TRBV5-1 and TRBJ1-2; weak D call: TRBD1 (5 bases). The CDR3 spans 15 residues. Per the germline V gene, CDR1 is SGHRS and CDR2 is YFSETQ. Trimming left V 0 bases short and J 6 bases short, with 15 bases between.

The chain links TRBV30 to TRBJ1-2; 7 nucleotides agree with TRBD1. Germline-derived CDR1 and CDR2 are GTSNPN and SVGIG (reference sequence). Trimming took 4 bases from V and 8 from J; bases not matched to a gene: 10. The CDR3 runs to 13 residues. CDR3: CAWTLKGTAGYTF. CDR3 in DNA: TGTGCCTGGACCTTAAAAGGGACAGCGGGCTACACCTTC. The full variable domain, completed using reference TRBV30 and TRBJ1-2, is SQTIHQWPATLVQPVGSPLSLECTVEGTSNPNLYWYRQAAGRGLQLLFYSVGIGQISSEVPQNLSASRPQDRQFILSSKKLLLSDSGFYLCAWTLKGTAGYTFGSGTRLTVV.

The chain is built from TRBV12-3 or TRBV12-4 and TRBJ1-2, with D unresolved. The CDR3 has 13 residues. V was pared by 5 bases and J by 8 bases, with 15 bases between. CDR3 coding DNA: TGTGCCAGCAGTCAGAAGCGGGTCGGGGGCTACACCTTC. Protein sequence: CASSQKRVGGYTF.

Regarding this clone: Other DNA sequences in the same sample also yield this CDR3. The rearrangement uses TRBV18 and TRBJ1-2; D is unclear. The CDR3 totals 13 residues. Germline V lookup: CDR1 KGHSH, CDR2 LQKENI. Trimming left V 5 bases short and J 3 bases short, with 10 bases between. The CDR3 sequence is CASSAGRDYGYTF. The CDR3 coding sequence is TGTGCCAGCTCAGCGGGGAGGGACTATGGCTACACCTTC.

This chain uses TRBV5-8 with TRBJ1-3, with 9 bases aligning to TRBD1. Germline loops: CDR1 SGHTS, CDR2 YDEGEE. With V trimmed by 4 bases and J by 3 bases, 5 bases remained unmatched. The CDR3 is 15 amino acids. CDR3 residues: CASSRGQGFGNTIYF. For the CDR3, the DNA is TGTGCCAGCAGCCGGGGACAGGGTTTTGGAAACACCATATATTTT.

V is TRBV5-1 and J is TRBJ1-1; 10 nucleotides agree with TRBD1. CDR3 size: 15 residues. With 4 bases clipped from V and 5 bases from J, the junction kept 8 bases outside the gene matches. Germline V gives CDR1 SGHRS, CDR2 YFSETQ. Written as DNA, the CDR3 is TGCGCCAGCAGCCTCCTGACAGGGGGCGTTACTGAAGCTTTCTTT. Its translation: CASSLLTGGVTEAFF.